This T cell receptor beta chain comes out of a study of blood T cell repertoires in COVID-19. Background on the study: Some COVID-19 samples were acute and others convalescent; all came from the United States, Italy and Spain. PBMCs, B-cell-depleted T cells, or T cells were the source of the cDNA or gDNA that made up the material.

In the original processing: Amplification of reference gene primers was used by the study to estimate nucleated cell counts. Clones were sequenced by immunoSEQ multiplex PCR, and TCRdb holds only the in-frame ones, with some missing. The D gene and trimming were derived from the DNA, and the V and J assignments and clone size from that table. The sample shows about 240,000 clones, approximately 86% of them seen only once. V was pared by 5 bases and J by 0 bases, with 7 bases of the junction left unmatched. The CDR3 runs to 15 residues. The germline CDR1 and CDR2 sequences are SEHNR and FQNEAQ (reference sequence).

Sequenced: peripheral blood. The V call is TRBV7-9, the J call TRBJ2-7, with 7 positions matching TRBD1. The receptor's source is a man aged 55-75 years who had recovered from COVID-19. The CDR3 coding sequence is TGTGCCAGCAGCCCTCGACAGGGAAGCTCCTACGAGCAGTACTTC. It is translated as CASSPRQGSSYEQYF.